This TCR beta chain was recovered during a study of blood T cell repertoires in COVID-19. This study enrolled people aged 18 to 89 from approximately 25 US geographic areas. In assigning cohorts, the study relied on participant-reported clinical history. Per the authors' pipeline: Quantification of nucleated cells was approximated via reference gene primer amplification. TCRdb keeps only in-frame clones here, not all; method: immunoSEQ multiplex PCR. That table gives V, J and clone size, and the DNA gave D and trimming. Among hundreds of thousands of clones, approximately 90% were seen once, and the ten largest hold 2% to 2.5%. The V and J ends lost 2 bases and 7 bases respectively, with 12 bases between them. The CDR3 totals 13 residues. The germline CDR1 and CDR2 sequences are MDHEN and SYDVKM.

This TCR derives from a woman in her fifties or sixties in a cohort exposed to, infected with or recovered from COVID-19 (not recorded which). The chain has TRBV28 and TRBJ2-7; possibly TRBD1 for D (6 bases). Sequencing was carried out using PBMCs or T cells enriched from blood (not recorded which). The CDR3 DNA reads as TGTGCCAGCAGTTTAGTGGACAGCCTTGAGCAGTACTTC. Amino acids: CASSLVDSLEQYF. The entire variable domain, with the rest obtained from reference TRBV28 and TRBJ2-7, is as follows: DVKVTQSSRYLVKRTGEKVFLECVQDMDHENMFWYRQDPGLGLRLIYFSYDVKMKEKGDIPEGYSVSREKKERFSLILESASTNQTSMYLCASSLVDSLEQYFGPGTRLTVT.